Presented here are 28 T cell receptor beta chains from one specimen sequenced in a study of cytomegalovirus exposure and HLA in healthy donors (TCRdb year 2017). The library was produced with the immunoSEQ multiplex PCR assay. TCRdb mirrors the immuneACCESS table, restricted to in-frame sequences. Some clones are absent from its copies; in checked studies, under half trace to an unresolved V gene, and the reason for the others is unknown. Recorded for this sample are 150,000 to 200,000 clones; roughly 88% of them occurred a single time. The ten largest account for more than 1.4% of the sample. Sequencing was performed on PBMCs. The source is a young woman in good health and CMV-seronegative.

This clone was observed a single time. The gene calls are TRBV30 and TRBJ2-7, with TRBD2 identical over 9 bases. J gave up 0 bases and V 8 bases, and 8 bases lay outside the gene matches. CDR1 GTSNPN and CDR2 SVGIG come from the germline V gene (reference sequence). The CDR3 extends over 14 amino acids. DNA for the CDR3: TGTGCCGGACAAGCGGGGGGAAGCTCCTACGAGCAGTACTTC. Translation: CAGQAGGSSYEQYF.

J is TRBJ1-3 and V is TRBV5-1; D is unresolved. V was clipped by 4 bases and J by 0 bases, with 14 bases between them. Germline V gene data show CDR1 as SGHRS and CDR2 as YFSETQ. The CDR3 loop spans 16 amino acids. The CDR3 nucleotides are TGCGCCAGCAGCCTGGGTGCGGCGATCTCTGGAAACACCATATATTTT. This gives the protein CASSLGAAISGNTIYF.

The CDR3 loop reads CASSKPGQFISGANVLTF. The CDR3 nucleotides read TGTGCCAGTAGTAAACCGGGACAGTTTATCTCTGGGGCCAACGTCCTGACTTTC. The chain recombines TRBV19 with TRBJ2-6; 7 bases align to TRBD1. The germline V gene has CDR1 LNHDA and CDR2 SQIVND (reference sequence). The CDR3 is 18 residues long. J lost 0 bases, V lost 4 bases, and 9 bases had no gene match. Filled out from reference TRBV19 and TRBJ2-6, the complete variable domain reads DGGITQSPKYLFRKEGQNVTLSCEQNLNHDAMYWYRQDPGQGLRLIYYSQIVNDFQKGDIAEGYSVSREKKESFPLTVTSAQKNPTAFYLCASSKPGQFISGANVLTFGAGSRLTVL.

This clone was counted many times. V is TRBV14 and J is TRBJ1-1, with D perhaps TRBD1 (5 bases). From germline, CDR1 is SGHDN and CDR2 FVKESK. V was trimmed by 1 base and J by 6 bases, leaving 12 bases between them. CDR3 length: 14 amino acids. As DNA, the CDR3 is TGTGCCAGCAGCCAAGTTCAGGGAAGGGCTGAAGCTTTCTTT. It yields the protein CASSQVQGRAEAFF.

The chain links TRBV14 to TRBJ1-1; the D is unclear. With 5 bases removed from V and 6 bases from J, the gap between germline ends came to 10 bases. The CDR3 contains 12 residues. CDR1 SGHDN and CDR2 FVKESK come from the germline V gene. DNA for the CDR3: TGTGCCAGCAGCGCATGGGAGGCTGAAGCTTTCTTT. Translated, it gives CASSAWEAEAFF.

The chain has TRBV15 and TRBJ2-7; D may be TRBD1 (6 bases). With 0 bases removed from V and 2 bases from J, the gap between germline ends came to 8 bases. Germline CDR1 and CDR2: LNHNV and YYDKDF (reference sequence). CDR3 length equals 14 residues. The chain's CDR3 is CATSRDRGPYEQYF. In nucleotides, the CDR3 is TGTGCCACCAGCAGAGACAGGGGACCCTACGAGCAGTACTTC.

This chain joins TRBV27 and TRBJ2-7; TRBD2 is a possible D gene (6 bases). Germline V gene lookup returns CDR1 MNHEY and CDR2 SMNVEV (reference sequence). Trimming left V 3 bases short and J 5 bases short, with 11 bases between. The CDR3 is 13 residues long. The CDR3 DNA sequence: TGTGCCAGCAGTTTGAGCGGGTTCGACGAGCAGTACTTC. Amino acid sequence: CASSLSGFDEQYF.

This clone occurred once. The chain couples TRBV4-1 to TRBJ2-2, with 10 bases that match TRBD1. This CDR3 comprises 17 residues. The V segment lost 1 base and the J segment 4 bases; nucleotides outside the gene matches: 6. Germline V CDR1 and CDR2: MGHRA, YSYEKL. CDR3 sequence (DNA): TGCGCCAGCAGCCAAGTGCCGGGACAGGGGACCACCGGGGAGCTGTTTTTT. It specifies CASSQVPGQGTTGELFF.

The gene calls are TRBV25-1 and TRBJ2-5; TRBD2 agrees at 9 bases. Germline assignment: CDR1 MGHDK and CDR2 SYGVNS. There are 15 residues in the CDR3. Unmatched junction bases numbered 8, after V lost 4 bases and J lost 5 bases. CDR3 DNA: TGTGCCAGCAGTGCTTTTAGCGGGAGCTATGAGACCCAGTACTTC. Translated: CASSAFSGSYETQYF.

The chain combines TRBV27 with TRBJ2-1; 8 bases fit TRBD2. In germline, CDR1 is MNHEY, CDR2 SMNVEV (reference sequence). The CDR3 consists of 17 residues. V trimming: 2 bases; J trimming: 6 bases; junction bases outside the gene matches: 12. The CDR3 nucleotides read TGTGCCAGCAGTTTAGGGTACGGGACTAGTGCCTCCAATGAGCAGTTCTTC. It yields the protein CASSLGYGTSASNEQFF.

This chain joins TRBV6-6 and TRBJ1-5; TRBD1 agrees at 10 bases. The ends lost 5 bases at V and 2 bases at J; junction bases unmatched: 6. Germline V gene lookup returns CDR1 MNHNY and CDR2 SVGAGI (reference sequence). The CDR3 loop spans 16 amino acids. CDR3 amino acids: CASSNAGTGGNQPQHF. DNA for the CDR3: TGTGCCAGCAGTAACGCCGGGACAGGGGGCAATCAGCCCCAGCATTTT.

The chain employs TRBV19 and TRBJ1-6, with D hard to call. V lost 6 bases and J lost 3, with 15 bases in between. Germline assignment: CDR1 LNHDA and CDR2 SQIVND (reference sequence). The CDR3 spans 16 residues. The CDR3 protein is CASRGSKVGYNSPLHF. The CDR3 bases are TGTGCCAGTAGAGGTAGCAAGGTGGGCTATAATTCACCCCTCCACTTT.

The chain couples TRBV6-5 to TRBJ1-1; D remains unclear. V shed 0 bases and J shed 5 bases, with 10 bases lying between them. This CDR3 contains 14 residues. Germline values: CDR1 MNHEY, CDR2 SVGAGI. CDR3 loop: CASSYSSRGTEAFF. The CDR3 nucleotides are TGTGCCAGCAGTTACTCGAGTCGAGGGACTGAAGCTTTCTTT.

This chain uses TRBV18 with TRBJ1-6; D might be TRBD1 (5 bases). V gave up 1 base and J gave up 8 bases, with 9 bases separating them. This CDR3 has 14 amino acids. Germline CDR1 is KGHSH and CDR2 is LQKENI. CDR3 DNA sequence: TGTGCCAGCTCACCACAGGGGTTCGATTCACCCCTCCACTTT. Amino acids: CASSPQGFDSPLHF.

V usage is TRBV5-1 and J usage is TRBJ1-1; D is perhaps TRBD1 (6 bases). CDR1 is SGHRS, CDR2 YFSETQ, per germline. This CDR3 region has 13 residues. The V gene lost 4 bases and the J gene lost 8 bases, with 15 bases spanning the gap. In DNA form, the CDR3 reads TGCGCCAGCAGCACCCAGGGGCCGGGGGAAGCTTTCTTT. Translation: CASSTQGPGEAFF.

Comments on this clone: The conserved phenylalanine or tryptophan is not found at the CDR3 terminus, so this likely reflects a read error. The chain links TRBV30 to TRBJ1-2; D might be TRBD1 (6 bases). Germline loops: CDR1 GTSNPN, CDR2 SVGIG (reference sequence). Trimming left V 0 bases short and J 0 bases short, with 8 bases between. The CDR3 is 14 amino acids. CDR3: CAWSVGGANYGYTL. CDR3 in DNA: TGTGCCTGGAGTGTTGGGGGCGCTAACTATGGCTACACCCTC.

The CDR3 region has the DNA TGTGCCAGCAGTTTATCTCCCGGACAATATTTGGGGCAGTACTTC. Translation gives CASSLSPGQYLGQYF. The chain couples TRBV27 to TRBJ2-7, with D maybe TRBD1 (5 bases). Germline V CDR1 and CDR2: MNHEY, SMNVEV (reference sequence). The V and J ends lost 0 bases and 9 bases respectively, with 18 bases between them. This CDR3 has 15 amino acids.

The chain couples TRBV5-1 to TRBJ2-1; the D gene is possibly TRBD2 (7 bases). The CDR3 is made up of 14 amino acids. V was clipped by 2 bases and J by 8 bases, with 14 bases between them. Germline V gene sequence: CDR1 SGHRS, CDR2 YFSETQ. The CDR3 sequence: CASSFREGGDEQFF. The CDR3 nucleotides read TGCGCCAGCAGCTTTAGGGAGGGGGGCGATGAGCAGTTCTTC. The entire variable domain, with the rest obtained from reference TRBV5-1 and TRBJ2-1, is as follows: KAGVTQTPRYLIKTRGQQVTLSCSPISGHRSVSWYQQTPGQGLQFLFEYFSETQRNKGNFPGRFSGRQFSNSRSEMNVSTLELGDSALYLCASSFREGGDEQFFGPGTRLTVL.

The chain joins TRBV6-5 to TRBJ1-2; weak D call: TRBD1 (6 bases). V lost 6 bases and J 4 bases, leaving 18 bases between the germline ends. The CDR3 runs to 15 residues. Germline V gene lookup returns CDR1 MNHEY and CDR2 SVGAGI. The CDR3 spells CASRGTGSGPYGYTF. The CDR3 DNA follows: TGTGCCAGCAGGGGCACAGGGTCAGGCCCCTATGGCTACACCTTC.

The table lists this clone with a count of one. CDR3: CASSSPRTEGNTEAFF. For the CDR3, the DNA is TGTGCCAGTAGTTCCCCCCGGACAGAAGGCAACACTGAAGCTTTCTTT. The rearrangement joins TRBV19 to TRBJ1-1, with a tentative D call TRBD1 (6 bases). Trimming cost V 5 bases and J 2 bases, with 18 bases left between them. This CDR3 contains 16 residues. The germline V gene has CDR1 LNHDA and CDR2 SQIVND (reference sequence).

The rearrangement uses TRBV5-1 and TRBJ2-6, with 10 bases fitting TRBD1. The V segment lost 4 bases and the J segment 4 bases; nucleotides outside the gene matches: 5. Germline V gene lookup returns CDR1 SGHRS and CDR2 YFSETQ. The CDR3 is 16 amino acids. The CDR3 sequence is CASSRQGAVGANVLTF. The CDR3 DNA is TGCGCCAGCAGCAGACAGGGGGCAGTGGGGGCCAACGTCCTGACTTTC.

The rearrangement joins TRBV6-6 to TRBJ2-7; D is ambiguous. The CDR3 is made up of 14 amino acids. CDR1 MNHNY and CDR2 SVGAGI come from the germline V gene (reference sequence). The V end lost 4 bases, the J end lost 0 bases, and 10 bases lay between the germline ends. The DNA of the CDR3 is TGTGCCAGCAGTTCAACTCCTAGCTCCTACGAGCAGTACTTC. Amino acids: CASSSTPSSYEQYF.

This clone appeared a few times. The chain links TRBV7-9 to TRBJ2-7, with 7 positions matching TRBD1. Looked up from germline, CDR1 is SEHNR and CDR2 is FQNEAQ (reference sequence). CDR3 length: 14 amino acids. Trimming at V came to 4 bases and at J to 5 bases, leaving 8 bases not matched to a gene. DNA for the CDR3: TGTGCCAGCAGCTACATTGAGGGGGCGGACGAGCAGTACTTC. It translates to CASSYIEGADEQYF.

The chain uses TRBV5-6 and TRBJ2-2; 8 bases agree with TRBD1. J was trimmed by 13 bases and V by 1 base; bases with no gene match: 12. The germline gives CDR1 SGHDT, CDR2 YYEEEE. The CDR3 sequence is 15 residues long. The CDR3 bases are TGTGCCAGCAGCTTGTTTGGGCAGGGGGCGCATGGGCTGTTTTTT. This codes for CASSLFGQGAHGLFF. Supplemented by reference TRBV5-6 and TRBJ2-2, the full variable domain reads DAGVTQSPTHLIKTRGQQVTLRCSPKSGHDTVSWYQQALGQGPQFIFQYYEEEERQRGNFPDRFSGHQFPNYSSELNVNALLLGDSALYLCASSLFGQGAHGLFFGEGSRLTVL.

The chain has TRBV4-1 and TRBJ2-5; the match to TRBD1 covers 8 bases. This CDR3 contains 13 residues. Per germline, CDR1 MGHRA and CDR2 YSYEKL. The J segment lost 5 bases and the V segment lost 4 bases, leaving 3 bases of the junction unmatched. In DNA, the CDR3 is TGCGCCAGCAGCCCCCGGGACAGGGAGACCCAGTACTTC. It codes for CASSPRDRETQYF.

The chain has TRBV29-1 and TRBJ1-1; possibly TRBD1 for D (6 bases). The germline V gene has CDR1 SQVTM and CDR2 ANQGSEA. This CDR3 is 13 amino acids long. The V gene lost 7 bases and the J gene lost 5 bases, with 17 bases spanning the gap. CDR3 region: CSGTTGFGTEAFF. For the CDR3, the DNA is TGCAGCGGAACCACAGGGTTTGGTACTGAAGCTTTCTTT.

This chain joins TRBV7-8 and TRBJ1-5; D perhaps matches TRBD1 (5 bases). Germline V lookup: CDR1 SGHVS, CDR2 FQNEAQ. Trimming stripped 5 bases from V and 5 bases from J, with 10 bases between. The CDR3 contains 13 residues. CDR3 sequence reads: CASSDTGDQPQHF. The CDR3 DNA follows: TGTGCCAGCAGCGATACGGGGGATCAGCCCCAGCATTTT.

The chain has TRBV2 and TRBJ1-5, with D perhaps matching TRBD1 (5 bases). The CDR3 length is 14 residues. V lost 3 bases, J lost 4 bases, and 10 bases lay in between. Germline V gene lookup returns CDR1 SNHLY and CDR2 FYNNEI. CDR3 DNA: TGTGCCAGCAGTGACAGGGTAGGAAATCAGCCCCAGCATTTT. Its protein is CASSDRVGNQPQHF.